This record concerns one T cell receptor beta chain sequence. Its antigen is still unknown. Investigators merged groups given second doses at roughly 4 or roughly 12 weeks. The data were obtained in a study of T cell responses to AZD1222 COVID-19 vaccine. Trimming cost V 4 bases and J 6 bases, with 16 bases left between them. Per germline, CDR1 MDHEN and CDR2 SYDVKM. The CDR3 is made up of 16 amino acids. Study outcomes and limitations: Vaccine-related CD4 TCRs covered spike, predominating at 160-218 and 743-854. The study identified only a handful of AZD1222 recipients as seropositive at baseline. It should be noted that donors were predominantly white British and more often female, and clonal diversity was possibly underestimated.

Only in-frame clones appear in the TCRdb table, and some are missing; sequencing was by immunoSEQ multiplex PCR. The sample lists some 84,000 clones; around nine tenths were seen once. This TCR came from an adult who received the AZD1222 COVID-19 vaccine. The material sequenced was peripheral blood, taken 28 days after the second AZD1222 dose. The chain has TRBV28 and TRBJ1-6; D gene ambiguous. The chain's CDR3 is CASSYPTGPGNSPLHF. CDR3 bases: TGTGCCAGCAGTTACCCCACGGGCCCCGGTAATTCACCCCTCCACTTT. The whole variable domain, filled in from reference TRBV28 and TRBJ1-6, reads DVKVTQSSRYLVKRTGEKVFLECVQDMDHENMFWYRQDPGLGLRLIYFSYDVKMKEKGDIPEGYSVSREKKERFSLILESASTNQTSMYLCASSYPTGPGNSPLHFGNGTRLTVT.